The sequence of this T cell receptor (beta chain) was determined in a study of identical twins. TCRdb passed the 5' RACE reads through MiXCR, listing each CDR3 protein once. The sample contains fewer than 650,000 distinct CDR3 sequences, about 7.6% of which appear only once. CDR3 length equals 14 residues. V was shortened by 0 bases and J by 1 base, with 6 bases between the two germline ends. Germline CDR1 is PRHDT and CDR2 is FYEKMQ (reference sequence). These same records also appear under a second study, on yellow fever vaccine responses in identical twins.

The chain links TRBV13 to TRBJ2-5; D perhaps matches TRBD2 (5 bases). Source material: PBMCs. This TCR was recovered from a woman between 18 and 29 years old in good health. DNA of the CDR3: TGTGCCAGCAGCTTAGGGCGGGCCCAAGAGACCCAGTACTTC. This encodes CASSLGRAQETQYF.